The present entry profiles one TCR beta chain with its context. This record belongs to a study of blood T cell repertoires in COVID-19. For the study at large: Material from acute and convalescent COVID-19 was sourced from the United States, Italy and Spain.

In germline, CDR1 is SEHNR, CDR2 FQNEAQ (reference sequence). This CDR3 is built from 16 residues. J was trimmed by 5 bases and V by 6 bases; bases with no gene match: 7. TCRdb's table, derived via immunoSEQ multiplex PCR, lists solely in-frame clones and lacks some. The sample has fewer than 350,000 clones, around 90% seen once. Cohort 3 donors counted as recovered after two negative PCRs, clearance, or resolved symptoms. The sample comprised PBMCs or T cells enriched from blood (not recorded which). V usage is TRBV7-9 and J usage is TRBJ2-3, with 14 bases aligning to TRBD2. This sequence originates from a man aged 55 to 70 who had recovered from COVID-19. Here the CDR3 reads CASSSDGTSGRDTQYF. CDR3 bases: TGTGCCAGCAGTTCTGACGGGACTAGCGGGAGAGATACGCAGTATTTT.